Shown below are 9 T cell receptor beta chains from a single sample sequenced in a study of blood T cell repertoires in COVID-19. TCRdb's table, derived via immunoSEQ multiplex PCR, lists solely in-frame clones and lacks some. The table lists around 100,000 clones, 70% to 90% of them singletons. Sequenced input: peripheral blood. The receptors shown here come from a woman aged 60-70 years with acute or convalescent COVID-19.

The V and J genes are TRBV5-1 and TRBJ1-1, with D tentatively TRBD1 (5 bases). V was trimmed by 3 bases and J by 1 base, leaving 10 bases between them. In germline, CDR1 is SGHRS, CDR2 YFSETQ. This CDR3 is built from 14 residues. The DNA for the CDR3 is TGCGCCAGCAGCTGGACCACAGGGAACACTGAAGCTTTCTTT. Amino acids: CASSWTTGNTEAFF.

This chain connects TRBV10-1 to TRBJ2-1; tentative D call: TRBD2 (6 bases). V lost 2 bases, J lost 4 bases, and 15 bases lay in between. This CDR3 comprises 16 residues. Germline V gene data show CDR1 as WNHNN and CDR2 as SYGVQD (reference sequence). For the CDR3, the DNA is TGCGCCAGCAGTGAGAAGGCTAGCGCCAAATACAATGAGCAGTTCTTC. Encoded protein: CASSEKASAKYNEQFF.

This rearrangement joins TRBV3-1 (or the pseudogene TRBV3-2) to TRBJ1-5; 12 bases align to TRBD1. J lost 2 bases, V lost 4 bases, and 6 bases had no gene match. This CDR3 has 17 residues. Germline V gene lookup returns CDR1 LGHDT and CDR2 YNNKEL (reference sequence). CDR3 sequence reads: CASSPGTGGLGNQPQHF. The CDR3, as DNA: TGTGCCAGCAGCCCCGGGACAGGGGGCTTAGGCAATCAGCCCCAGCATTTT.

CDR3 DNA sequence: TGTGCCAGCAGTTCCCGACTAGCGGGAGTCTACGAGCAGTACTTC. Its protein product is CASSSRLAGVYEQYF. The chain combines TRBV27 with TRBJ2-7; 12 bases map to TRBD2. The germline V gene has CDR1 MNHEY and CDR2 SMNVEV (reference sequence). Trimming at V came to 4 bases and at J to 3 bases, leaving 4 bases not matched to a gene. The CDR3 is made up of 15 amino acids.

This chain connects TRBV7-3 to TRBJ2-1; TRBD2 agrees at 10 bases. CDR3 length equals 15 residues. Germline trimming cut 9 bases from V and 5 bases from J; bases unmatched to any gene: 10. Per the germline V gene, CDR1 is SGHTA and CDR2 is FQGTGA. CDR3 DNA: TGTGCCAGACAGATAGCGGGGGGTGCCCACAATGAGCAGTTCTTC. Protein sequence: CARQIAGGAHNEQFF.

CDR3 sequence: CASSHLEGAGYGYTF. CDR3 nucleotides: TGTGCCAGCAGCCACCTTGAGGGGGCAGGCTATGGCTACACCTTC. The V and J genes are TRBV28 and TRBJ1-2; 7 bases map to TRBD1. The V gene end was trimmed by 6 bases and the J gene end by 4 bases; junction bases not matched to a gene: 11. The germline V gene encodes CDR1 MDHEN and CDR2 SYDVKM. The CDR3 is 15 amino acids.

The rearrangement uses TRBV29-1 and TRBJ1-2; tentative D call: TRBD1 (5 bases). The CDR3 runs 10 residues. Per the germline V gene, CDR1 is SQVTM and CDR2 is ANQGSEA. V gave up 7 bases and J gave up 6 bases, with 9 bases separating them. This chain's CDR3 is CSAARDGYTF. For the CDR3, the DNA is TGCAGCGCCGCCAGGGATGGCTACACCTTC.

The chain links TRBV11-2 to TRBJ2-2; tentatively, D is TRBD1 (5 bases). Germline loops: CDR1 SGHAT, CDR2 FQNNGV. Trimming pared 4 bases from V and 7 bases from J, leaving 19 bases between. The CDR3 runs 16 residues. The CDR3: CASSSASGQGHGELFF. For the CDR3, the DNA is TGTGCCAGCAGCTCGGCGTCGGGCCAGGGCCACGGGGAGCTGTTTTTT.

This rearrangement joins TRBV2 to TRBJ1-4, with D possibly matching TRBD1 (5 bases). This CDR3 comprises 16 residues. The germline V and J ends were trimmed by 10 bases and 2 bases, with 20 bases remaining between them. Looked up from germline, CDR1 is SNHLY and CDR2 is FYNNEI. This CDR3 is CAIPTPSGGTNEKLFF. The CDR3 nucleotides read TGTGCCATCCCTACCCCCTCCGGGGGTACTAATGAAAAACTGTTTTTT.